Presented here are 19 T cell receptor beta chains from one specimen sequenced in a study of CD8 T cells in ankylosing spondylitis. One entry per CDR3 protein, called by TCRdb with MiXCR from the 5' RACE reads. The table lists 200,000 or so distinct CDR3 sequences, about 26% of them singletons. Input material: blood, either unsorted or a sorted T cell fraction (not recorded which). The receptors originated from a male donor with ankylosing spondylitis or in good health (not recorded which).

The sample holds one count of this clonotype. This chain joins TRBV20-1 and TRBJ2-3; 8 bases are shared with TRBD1. Germline loops: CDR1 DFQATT, CDR2 SNEGSKA (reference sequence). The CDR3 consists of 14 residues. The V and J ends lost 6 bases and 3 bases, in that order; junction bases with no gene match: 8. CDR3 DNA: TGCAGTGCCCGTGGACAGGGAAGGACAGATACGCAGTATTTT. Amino acids: CSARGQGRTDTQYF.

This clonotype was found many times. The V call is TRBV20-1, the J call TRBJ2-1; TRBD1 matches 10 bases. This CDR3 is built from 15 residues. The germline gives CDR1 DFQATT, CDR2 SNEGSKA (reference sequence). The ends lost 6 bases at V and 5 bases at J; junction bases unmatched: 10. CDR3 nucleotides: TGCAGTGCCTCCCCGTTGGACAGGGGGAACAATGAGCAGTTCTTC. Protein product: CSASPLDRGNNEQFF.

This clonotype has a handful of counts. V and J are TRBV7-8 and TRBJ2-7; maybe TRBD2 (6 bases). V lost 3 bases, J lost 3 bases, and 15 bases lay in between. There are 15 residues in the CDR3. Germline CDR1 and CDR2: SGHVS and FQNEAQ. Written as DNA, the CDR3 is TGTGCCAGCAGCTTGAGAGAGCGGGTCAACTACGAGCAGTACTTC. Protein: CASSLRERVNYEQYF. The full variable domain, completed using reference TRBV7-8 and TRBJ2-7, is GAGVSQSPRYKVAKRGQDVALRCDPISGHVSLFWYQQALGQGPEFLTYFQNEAQLDKSGLPSDRFFAERPEGSVSTLKIQRTQQEDSAVYLCASSLRERVNYEQYFGPGTRLTVT.

J is TRBJ1-1 and V is TRBV27; unclear D gene. CDR1 MNHEY and CDR2 SMNVEV come from the germline V gene (reference sequence). CDR3 size: 13 residues. The germline V and J ends were trimmed by 2 bases and 3 bases, with 7 bases remaining between them. CDR3 nucleotide sequence: TGTGCCAGCAGTTTACGGGAGTACACTGAAGCTTTCTTT. Protein sequence: CASSLREYTEAFF.

This clonotype was observed a handful of times. This chain connects TRBV4-3 to TRBJ1-4; 7 bases align to TRBD1. The CDR3 has 17 residues. Per the germline V gene, CDR1 is LGHNA and CDR2 is YSLEER. J lost 2 bases, V lost 1 base, and 7 bases had no gene match. The CDR3 nucleotides are TGCGCCAGCAGCCAAGGACAGGGAGGGTCCACTAATGAAAAACTGTTTTTT. Translated, it gives CASSQGQGGSTNEKLFF.

There are many counts of this clonotype. V gene TRBV6-5 combines with J gene TRBJ1-5, with a possible D match to TRBD1 (6 bases). The CDR3 is made up of 14 amino acids. Trimming left V 0 bases short and J 6 bases short, with 9 bases between. Germline V gene data show CDR1 as MNHEY and CDR2 as SVGAGI. The CDR3 region is CASSYSKGGQPQHF. In DNA form, the CDR3 reads TGTGCCAGCAGTTACTCGAAGGGGGGTCAGCCCCAGCATTTT.

This clonotype was recorded many times. The rearrangement links TRBV11-2 to TRBJ2-1; the match to TRBD2 covers 8 bases. With V trimmed by 0 bases and J by 0 bases, 10 bases remained unmatched. In germline, CDR1 is SGHAT, CDR2 FQNNGV. CDR3 length equals 19 residues. This chain's CDR3 is CASSLEGLALMSSYNEQFF. The CDR3 DNA is TGTGCCAGCAGCTTAGAAGGACTAGCTCTTATGAGCTCCTACAATGAGCAGTTCTTC.

V gene TRBV20-1 combines with J gene TRBJ1-1; D is uncertain. Germline CDR1 DFQATT, CDR2 SNEGSKA (reference sequence). The CDR3 runs 11 residues. Trimming removed 0 bases from V and 7 bases from J, with 6 bases in between. Here the CDR3 reads CSARDRLEAFF. Written as DNA, the CDR3 is TGCAGTGCTAGAGACAGGCTTGAAGCTTTCTTT.

There are many counts of this clonotype. CDR3 coding DNA: TGCGCCAGCAGCTCGGGAATCACAGGGGCGAGGGAGCAGTACTTC. This gives the protein CASSSGITGAREQYF. The genes are TRBV5-1 and TRBJ2-7; 7 bases are shared with TRBD1. The CDR3 consists of 15 residues. Per germline, CDR1 SGHRS and CDR2 YFSETQ. Unmatched junction bases numbered 13, after V lost 3 bases and J lost 7 bases.

The chain combines TRBV10-3 with TRBJ2-2, with a tentative D call TRBD2 (6 bases). CDR1 and CDR2 (germline): ENHRY, SYGVKD. Trimming took off 9 bases at V and 15 bases at J, with 17 bases between the two ends. CDR3 length: 11 residues. CDR3 coding DNA: TGTGCCATTTCAGACTGGGGGAGGATGTTTTTT. Its translation: CAISDWGRMFF.

The chain couples TRBV7-2 to TRBJ1-6; D call uncertain. Trimming cost V 4 bases and J 6 bases, with 10 bases left between them. This CDR3 comprises 14 residues. Germline-derived CDR1 and CDR2 are SGHTA and FQGNSA. Here the CDR3 DNA reads TGTGCCAGCAGCTCCCCCTCGTTTAATTCACCCCTCCACTTT. It codes for CASSSPSFNSPLHF.

This clonotype was detected many times. This sequence joins TRBV11-2 and TRBJ2-1, with 7 bases aligning to TRBD2. The V segment lost 0 bases and the J segment 2 bases; nucleotides outside the gene matches: 13. The CDR3 sequence is 19 residues long. The germline V gene has CDR1 SGHAT and CDR2 FQNNGV. The CDR3 sequence is CASSLDRIRGRAPYNEQFF. Written as DNA, the CDR3 is TGTGCCAGCAGCTTAGATCGTATTAGAGGGAGGGCCCCCTACAATGAGCAGTTCTTC. The full variable domain, with the rest looked up from reference TRBV11-2 and TRBJ2-1, is EAGVAQSPRYKIIEKRQSVAFWCNPISGHATLYWYQQILGQGPKLLIQFQNNGVVDDSQLPKDRFSAERLKGVDSTLKIQPAKLEDSAVYLCASSLDRIRGRAPYNEQFFGPGTRLTVL.

The CDR3 protein is CASSLGEREGNEQYF. CDR3 nucleotides: TGTGCCAGCAGTTTAGGGGAGCGGGAAGGTAACGAGCAGTACTTC. This chain uses TRBV7-3 with TRBJ2-7; 7 positions agree with TRBD2. After removal of 6 bases from V and 5 bases from J, the junction contained 13 bases not matched to a gene. The CDR3 sequence is 15 residues long. Germline V CDR1 and CDR2: SGHTA, FQGTGA. Filled out from reference TRBV7-3 and TRBJ2-7, the complete variable domain reads GAGVSQTPSNKVTEKGKYVELRCDPISGHTALYWYRQSLGQGPEFLIYFQGTGAADDSGLPNDRFFAVRPEGSVSTLKIQRTERGDSAVYLCASSLGEREGNEQYFGPGTRLTVT.

This clonotype was detected only once. The chain recombines TRBV29-1 with TRBJ2-1, with D possibly TRBD1 on 5 matching bases. The germline CDR1 and CDR2 sequences are SQVTM and ANQGSEA. V shed 5 bases and J shed 4 bases, with 6 bases lying between them. The CDR3 extends over 11 amino acids. Written as DNA, the CDR3 is TGCAGCGTTACAGGTTACAATGAGCAGTTCTTC. It encodes CSVTGYNEQFF.

This clonotype was counted a few times. The chain recombines TRBV20-1 with TRBJ1-1; no definite D call. V dropped 2 bases and J dropped 6 bases, with 10 bases sitting between them. The V gene's germline CDR1 is DFQATT and CDR2 SNEGSKA (reference sequence). The CDR3 length is 12 residues. The CDR3 sequence: CSARRNRAEAFF. CDR3 coding DNA: TGCAGTGCTAGACGGAATAGGGCTGAAGCTTTCTTT.

This clonotype has a count of ten or more. V is TRBV20-1 and J is TRBJ2-7; TRBD2 agrees at 7 bases. The length of the CDR3 is 14 residues. CDR1 is DFQATT and CDR2 is SNEGSKA in the germline V gene (reference sequence). With V trimmed by 3 bases and J by 6 bases, 11 bases remained unmatched. CDR3 sequence reads: CSASGGKPSGEQYF. The DNA for the CDR3 is TGCAGTGCTAGCGGGGGGAAACCTTCCGGCGAGCAGTACTTC.

The J gene is TRBJ2-1, the V gene TRBV5-1, with D possibly matching TRBD2 (5 bases). The length of the CDR3 is 15 residues. Deletions cut 2 bases from V and 5 bases from J, with 14 bases between. Germline CDR1 SGHRS, CDR2 YFSETQ. DNA for the CDR3: TGCGCCAGCAGCTTCGTGCCGGGAACTCACAATGAGCAGTTCTTC. Amino acids: CASSFVPGTHNEQFF.

J is TRBJ2-3 and V is TRBV5-4, with TRBD1 matching over 7 bases. V was pared by 3 bases and J by 4 bases, with 11 bases of the junction left unmatched. The CDR3 is 16 residues long. Germline-derived CDR1 and CDR2 are SGHNT and YYREEE (reference sequence). The CDR3 is CASSSDRERGADTQYF. The CDR3 DNA follows: TGTGCCAGCAGCTCCGACAGGGAAAGAGGCGCAGATACGCAGTATTTT. Full variable domain (rest looked up from reference TRBV5-4 and TRBJ2-3): ETGVTQSPTHLIKTRGQQVTLRCSSQSGHNTVSWYQQALGQGPQFIFQYYREEENGRGNFPPRFSGLQFPNYSSELNVNALELDDSALYLCASSSDRERGADTQYFGPGTRLTVL.

The chain carries TRBV10-1 and TRBJ1-1, with 9 positions matching TRBD1. Trimming at V came to 10 bases and at J to 5 bases, leaving 5 bases not matched to a gene. In germline, CDR1 is WNHNN, CDR2 SYGVQD (reference sequence). The CDR3 length is 12 residues. The CDR3 region is CANDRGGTEAFF. Written as DNA, the CDR3 is TGCGCCAACGACAGGGGGGGGACTGAAGCTTTCTTT.